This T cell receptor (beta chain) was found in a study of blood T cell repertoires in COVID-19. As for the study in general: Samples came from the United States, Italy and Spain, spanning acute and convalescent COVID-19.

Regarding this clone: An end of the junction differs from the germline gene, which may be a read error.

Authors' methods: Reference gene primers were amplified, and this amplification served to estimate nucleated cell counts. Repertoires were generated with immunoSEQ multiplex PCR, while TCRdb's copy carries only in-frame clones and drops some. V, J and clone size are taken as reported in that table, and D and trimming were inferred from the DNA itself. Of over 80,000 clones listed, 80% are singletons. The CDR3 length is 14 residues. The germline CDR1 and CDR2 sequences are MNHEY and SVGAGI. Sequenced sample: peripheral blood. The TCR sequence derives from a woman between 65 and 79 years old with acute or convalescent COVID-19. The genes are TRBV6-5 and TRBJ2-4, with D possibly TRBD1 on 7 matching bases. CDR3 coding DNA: TGTGCCGGCAGTTACTCGGAGGGGGCAAACATTCAGTACTTC. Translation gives CAGSYSEGANIQYF.